This TCR beta chain was identified in a study of shared clonotypes between healthy human individuals. Whole-study findings and limits: Across subsets, estimated richness was generally greater for naive than for memory populations.

There are a few counts of this clone. Its specificity is unknown. The data were produced by immunoSEQ multiplex PCR, yet TCRdb's version contains in-frame clones alone and is incomplete. This table has roughly 2.5 million clones, 85% to 95% appearing once. The germline V gene encodes CDR1 PRHDT and CDR2 FYEKMQ (reference sequence). This CDR3 has 11 amino acids. V lost 4 bases to trimming and J lost 5 bases, with 5 bases between them. The donors were all Caucasian adults (living in Nashville, Tennessee). The chain employs TRBV13 and TRBJ1-2, with D uncertain. Sequencing input: naive CD4+ T cells sorted from blood. The subset denotes: CD45RA+ positively selected. This TCR was sampled from a man younger than 35 in good health. The CDR3 DNA reads as TGTGCCAGCAGCTCCAATTATGGCTACACCTTC. Encoded protein: CASSSNYGYTF.